The rows below give T cell receptor beta chains drawn from one sample of a study of control samples from healthy donors and cancer patients. This table comes from immunoSEQ multiplex PCR, and its TCRdb copy is limited to in-frame clones, with some not included. The sample yields roughly 130,000 clones, about 95% seen once. Sequenced sample: blood. These TCRs come from a man aged 30 to 45 in good health. Both conserved end residues are part of each CDR3. The D gene is left open where the match is weak. For some rows the clone size is stated as once, few or many, or as a class when expanded; others skip it.

V: TRBV29-1
size: NA
D: NA
J: TRBJ1-1
DNA: TGCAGCGTTGAAGATCGGTCGGAGAAGCAGGCTTTCTTT
CDR3: CSVEDRSEKQAFF

V: TRBV28
size: once
D: TRBD1
J: TRBJ1-1
DNA: TGTGCCAGCATTCCAGGGGGCGGATCAGGCACTGAAGCTTTCTTT
CDR3: CASIPGGGSGTEAFF

V: TRBV28
size: NA
D: NA
J: TRBJ1-1
DNA: TGTGCCAGCAGCCGTACGGGATCGCCCACTGAAGCTTTCTTT
CDR3: CASSRTGSPTEAFF

V: TRBV30
size: NA
D: NA
J: TRBJ1-2
DNA: TGTGCCGGATATGGCTACACCTTC
CDR3: CAGYGYTF

V: TRBV6-6
size: once
D: NA
J: TRBJ1-4
DNA: TGTGCCGGGCAAGGGGCCGGGGGTGAAAAACTGTTTTTT
CDR3: CAGQGAGGEKLFF

V: TRBV3-1/TRBV3-2
size: NA
D: NA
J: TRBJ2-7
DNA: TGTGCCAGCAGCCATAGGACAGATTTCTACGAGCAGTACTTC
CDR3: CASSHRTDFYEQYF

V: TRBV6-1
size: once
D: NA
J: TRBJ2-5
DNA: TGTGCCAGCAGTATCGGCCAAGAGACCCAGTACTTC
CDR3: CASSIGQETQYF

V: TRBV10-3
size: NA
D: NA
J: TRBJ2-3
DNA: TGTGCCATCAGTGAGTCGTCCCGACCGATGGATACGCAGTATTTT
CDR3: CAISESSRPMDTQYF

V: TRBV19
size: NA
D: TRBD1
J: TRBJ1-6
DNA: TGTGCCAGTAGCCCGACAGGGTATAATTCACCCCTCCACTTT
CDR3: CASSPTGYNSPLHF

V: TRBV12-3/TRBV12-4
size: NA
D: NA
J: TRBJ2-7
DNA: TGTGCCAGCAGTTTAACCCGGGACTACGAGCAGTACTTC
CDR3: CASSLTRDYEQYF

V: TRBV28
size: NA
D: NA
J: TRBJ2-7
DNA: TGTGCCAGTAACTCGGCTCGGCTCTACGAGCAGTACTTC
CDR3: CASNSARLYEQYF

V: TRBV3-1/TRBV3-2
size: NA
D: TRBD1
J: TRBJ1-2
DNA: TGTGCCAGCAGCCAAGATGCGGGACAGGTCTATGGCTACACCTTC
CDR3: CASSQDAGQVYGYTF

V: TRBV4-1
size: NA
D: NA
J: TRBJ2-7
DNA: TGCGCCAGCAGCCCGGACGGCTACGAGCAGTACTTC
CDR3: CASSPDGYEQYF

V: TRBV20-1
size: NA
D: TRBD1
J: TRBJ1-6
DNA: TGCAGTGCCAGTCGGTACCCGGGACAGAGCTCCTATAATTCACCCCTCCACTTT
CDR3: CSASRYPGQSSYNSPLHF

V: TRBV28
size: NA
D: NA
J: TRBJ1-4
DNA: TGTGCCAGCAGTTTAACGGGGGGGGCTAATGAAAAACTGTTTTTT
CDR3: CASSLTGGANEKLFF

V: TRBV9
size: NA
D: TRBD1
J: TRBJ1-4
DNA: TGTGCCAGCAGCCCCCGACAGGGTAATGAAAAACTGTTTTTT
CDR3: CASSPRQGNEKLFF

V: TRBV19
size: NA
D: TRBD1
J: TRBJ1-5
DNA: TGTGCCAGTACCCCCTTCCTGGGACAGGGGGCGAATCAGCCCCAGCATTTT
CDR3: CASTPFLGQGANQPQHF

V: TRBV5-1
size: NA
D: NA
J: TRBJ1-6
DNA: TGCGCCAGCAGCCCCCAAGCTCGGGGTCTAAATTCACCCCTCCACTTT
CDR3: CASSPQARGLNSPLHF

V: TRBV27
size: NA
D: TRBD2
J: TRBJ2-7
DNA: TGTGCCAGCTCTTTTAGCGGGGGGTACGAGCAGTACTTC
CDR3: CASSFSGGYEQYF

V: TRBV5-1
size: NA
D: NA
J: TRBJ2-1
DNA: TGCGCCAGCAGCCTGGGTGACCTTGAGCAGTTCTTC
CDR3: CASSLGDLEQFF

V: TRBV28
size: once
D: NA
J: TRBJ1-6
DNA: TGTGCCAGCACCCGGACCCTAGGCGCTTCACCCCTCCACTTT
CDR3: CASTRTLGASPLHF

V: TRBV9
size: NA
D: TRBD1
J: TRBJ2-7
DNA: TGTGCCAGCAGCGTAGAGGACAGGGTTGTCTACGAGCAGTACTTC
CDR3: CASSVEDRVVYEQYF

V: TRBV19
size: NA
D: TRBD2
J: TRBJ2-1
DNA: TGTGCCAGTGCTCGTCTAGCGGTTTACAATGAGCAGTTCTTC
CDR3: CASARLAVYNEQFF

V: TRBV7-8
size: NA
D: TRBD1
J: TRBJ1-6
DNA: TGTGCCAGCAACCAATGGACAGGGGCCTCACCCCTCCACTTT
CDR3: CASNQWTGASPLHF

V: TRBV19
size: NA
D: NA
J: TRBJ1-5
DNA: TGTGCCAGTAGTGTACAGGGTAATCAGCCCCAGCATTTT
CDR3: CASSVQGNQPQHF

V: TRBV10-3
size: NA
D: NA
J: TRBJ2-7
DNA: TGTGCCATCAGTGAGGCAGGGGGAGGCGAGCAGTACTTC
CDR3: CAISEAGGGEQYF

V: TRBV28
size: NA
D: NA
J: TRBJ2-5
DNA: TGTGCCAGCAGTGGGACGGTTGGCTGGACCCAGTACTTC
CDR3: CASSGTVGWTQYF

V: TRBV28
size: NA
D: TRBD1
J: TRBJ2-7
DNA: TGTGCCAGCAGTCCCCTCCGGGACAGCCCCTACGAGCAGTACTTC
CDR3: CASSPLRDSPYEQYF

V: TRBV3-1/TRBV3-2
size: NA
D: NA
J: TRBJ1-2
DNA: TGTGCCAGCAGCCAATCCGGATCCTATGGCTACACCTTC
CDR3: CASSQSGSYGYTF

V: TRBV3-1/TRBV3-2
size: NA
D: TRBD1
J: TRBJ1-1
DNA: TGTGCCAGCAGCCTGATCCGGGACAGGGGCGCTGAAGCTTTCTTT
CDR3: CASSLIRDRGAEAFF

V: TRBV7-9
size: few
D: NA
J: TRBJ1-2
DNA: TGTGCCAGCAGCTTTATTATAAATGGCTACACCTTC
CDR3: CASSFIINGYTF

V: TRBV7-7
size: NA
D: TRBD2
J: TRBJ2-1
DNA: TGTGCTAGCAGCTCGCTAGCGGGGGGCAACAATGAGCAGTTCTTC
CDR3: CASSSLAGGNNEQFF

V: TRBV6-5
size: NA
D: NA
J: TRBJ2-1
DNA: TGTGCCAGCAGTTCCTCGGGGAAAACCTACAATGAGCAGTTCTTC
CDR3: CASSSSGKTYNEQFF

V: TRBV10-3
size: NA
D: NA
J: TRBJ1-2
DNA: TGTGCCATCAGTGAGTCGAGGGACCCACAGAACCTCTATGGCTACACCTTC
CDR3: CAISESRDPQNLYGYTF

V: TRBV30
size: NA
D: NA
J: TRBJ1-4
DNA: TGTGCCTTACGGACAAACCATAATGAAAAACTGTTTTTT
CDR3: CALRTNHNEKLFF

V: TRBV28
size: NA
D: NA
J: TRBJ1-4
DNA: TGTGCCAGCAGGGAACGGGTCTGGCAGGCTAATGAAAAACTGTTTTTT
CDR3: CASRERVWQANEKLFF

V: TRBV10-2
size: NA
D: TRBD1
J: TRBJ2-7
DNA: TGCGCCAGCAGGCCCCGACAGGGCTCCTACGAGCAGTACTTC
CDR3: CASRPRQGSYEQYF

V: TRBV29-1
size: NA
D: TRBD1
J: TRBJ1-1
DNA: TGCAGCGGCCGGTCACAGGGGGACACTGAAGCTTTCTTT
CDR3: CSGRSQGDTEAFF

V: TRBV3-1/TRBV3-2
size: NA
D: TRBD1
J: TRBJ2-3
DNA: TGTGCCAGCAGCCAAGCTGACAGGGCCGGCACAGATACGCAGTATTTT
CDR3: CASSQADRAGTDTQYF

V: TRBV18
size: NA
D: NA
J: TRBJ2-1
DNA: TGTGCCAGCTCACTAATCGGGGCAGTAACCTACAATGAGCAGTTCTTC
CDR3: CASSLIGAVTYNEQFF

V: TRBV19
size: NA
D: TRBD1
J: TRBJ2-1
DNA: TGTGCCAGTAGTATCCGGGACAGGACCTACAATGAGCAGTTCTTC
CDR3: CASSIRDRTYNEQFF

V: TRBV9
size: NA
D: TRBD2
J: TRBJ2-1
DNA: TGTGCCAGCAGCGTAAAGACTAGCGGGGCATCAGAGCAGTTCTTC
CDR3: CASSVKTSGASEQFF

V: TRBV27
size: NA
D: NA
J: TRBJ1-5
DNA: TGTGCCAGCAGCAACCGGGTGGGGGGGCAGCCCCAGCATTTT
CDR3: CASSNRVGGQPQHF

V: TRBV29-1
size: NA
D: NA
J: TRBJ1-2
DNA: TGCAGCGTTGATTCCGAGCGGGGCTACACCTTC
CDR3: CSVDSERGYTF

V: TRBV2
size: NA
D: TRBD1
J: TRBJ2-2
DNA: TGTGCCAGCAGCGAACCTCGGACAGGTGTCACCGGGGAGCTGTTTTTT
CDR3: CASSEPRTGVTGELFF

V: TRBV5-1
size: NA
D: NA
J: TRBJ2-2
DNA: TGCGCCAGCAGCTTGACGGCAGGGGCTCCCGGGGAGCTGTTTTTT
CDR3: CASSLTAGAPGELFF

V: TRBV12-3/TRBV12-4
size: NA
D: TRBD1
J: TRBJ1-1
DNA: TGTGCCAGCAGCTGGACAGGGAACACTGAAGCTTTCTTT
CDR3: CASSWTGNTEAFF

V: TRBV4-3
size: NA
D: NA
J: TRBJ2-1
DNA: TGCGCCAGCAGGGTAGTAGCCGGGACGGCCTACAATGAGCAGTTCTTC
CDR3: CASRVVAGTAYNEQFF

V: TRBV6-5
size: once
D: NA
J: TRBJ2-3
DNA: TGTGCCAGCAACTTAGGGAGCCGGGGCACAGATACGCAGTATTTT
CDR3: CASNLGSRGTDTQYF